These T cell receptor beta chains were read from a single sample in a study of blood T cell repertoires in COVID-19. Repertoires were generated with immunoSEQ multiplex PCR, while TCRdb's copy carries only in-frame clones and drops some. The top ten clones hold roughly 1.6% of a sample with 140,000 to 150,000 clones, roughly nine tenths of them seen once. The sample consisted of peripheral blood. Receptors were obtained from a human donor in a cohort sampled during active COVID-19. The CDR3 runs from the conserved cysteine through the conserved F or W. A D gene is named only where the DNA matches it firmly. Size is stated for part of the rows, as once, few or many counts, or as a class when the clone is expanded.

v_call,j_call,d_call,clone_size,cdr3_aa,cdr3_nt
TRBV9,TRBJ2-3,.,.,CASSPQGGGGTDTQYF,TGTGCCAGCAGCCCGCAGGGGGGTGGAGGCACAGATACGCAGTATTTT
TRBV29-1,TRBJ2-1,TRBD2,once,CSVEEGLAYYNEQFF,TGCAGCGTTGAAGAAGGACTAGCGTATTACAATGAGCAGTTCTTC
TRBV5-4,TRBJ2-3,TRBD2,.,CASSPLAGGSTDTQYF,TGTGCCAGCAGTCCACTAGCGGGGGGCAGCACAGATACGCAGTATTTT
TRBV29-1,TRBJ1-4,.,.,CSVSSSPEKLFF,TGCAGCGTCTCGAGTTCCCCCGAAAAACTGTTTTTT
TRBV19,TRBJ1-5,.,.,CASFPGQLNNQPQHF,TGTGCCAGTTTCCCGGGACAATTAAACAATCAGCCCCAGCATTTT
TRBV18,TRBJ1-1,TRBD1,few,CASSPTAGGPRYTEAFF,TGTGCCAGCTCCCCTACGGCAGGGGGACCGAGATACACTGAAGCTTTCTTT
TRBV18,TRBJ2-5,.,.,CASSPRLAQETQYF,TGTGCCAGCTCACCCCGTTTGGCACAGGAGACCCAGTACTTC
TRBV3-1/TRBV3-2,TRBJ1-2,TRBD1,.,CASSQVSRGDYGYTF,TGTGCCAGCAGCCAAGTATCCAGGGGGGACTATGGCTACACCTTC
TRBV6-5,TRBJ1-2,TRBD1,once,CASSTGGGYGYTF,TGTGCCAGCAGTACAGGGGGGGGCTATGGCTACACCTTC
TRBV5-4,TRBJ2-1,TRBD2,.,CASSPETSGGASNEQFF,TGTGCCAGCAGCCCCGAGACTAGCGGGGGGGCGAGTAATGAGCAGTTCTTC
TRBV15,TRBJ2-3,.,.,CATKGLPILADTQYF,TGTGCCACGAAAGGACTACCTATTTTGGCGGATACGCAGTATTTT
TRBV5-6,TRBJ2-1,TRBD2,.,CASSGGGEQFF,TGTGCCAGCAGCGGCGGGGGGGAGCAGTTCTTC
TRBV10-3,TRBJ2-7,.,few,CASQRQRLYEQYF,TGTGCCTCCCAGCGCCAAAGATTATACGAGCAGTACTTC
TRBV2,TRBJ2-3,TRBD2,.,CASSGVAGGLTDTQYF,TGTGCCAGCAGTGGTGTAGCGGGGGGATTAACAGATACGCAGTATTTT
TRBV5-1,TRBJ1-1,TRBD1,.,CASSLPTGGNTEAFF,TGCGCCAGCAGCTTGCCAACAGGGGGCAACACTGAAGCTTTCTTT
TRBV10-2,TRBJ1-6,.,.,CASSEYDRNSPLHF,TGCGCCAGCAGTGAGTACGACAGGAATTCACCCCTCCACTTT
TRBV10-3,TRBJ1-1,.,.,CAISGGRGLNTEAFF,TGTGCCATCAGTGGGGGCAGGGGTTTGAACACTGAAGCTTTCTTT
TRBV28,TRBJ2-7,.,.,CASSPHGQHYEQYF,TGTGCCAGCAGTCCGCACGGACAGCACTACGAGCAGTACTTC
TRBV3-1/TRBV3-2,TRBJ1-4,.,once,CASSPRTVGYEKLFF,TGTGCCAGCAGCCCCAGGACAGTTGGATATGAAAAACTGTTTTTT
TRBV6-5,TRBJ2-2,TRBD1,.,CASRDRLNTGELFF,TGTGCCAGCAGGGACAGGCTGAACACCGGGGAGCTGTTTTTT
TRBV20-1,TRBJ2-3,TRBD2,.,CSASGGGQLADTQYF,TGCAGTGCTAGTGGCGGGGGTCAACTAGCGGATACGCAGTATTTT
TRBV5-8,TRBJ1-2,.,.,CASSLIRGQGYGYTF,TGTGCCAGCAGCTTGATCCGGGGTCAAGGCTATGGCTACACCTTC
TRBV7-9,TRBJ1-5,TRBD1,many,CASSLTGERNQPQHF,TGTGCCAGCAGCTTAACAGGGGAAAGAAATCAGCCCCAGCATTTT
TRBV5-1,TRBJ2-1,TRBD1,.,CASSRLPVGTDNEQFF,TGCGCCAGCAGCCGCCTTCCGGTTGGGACAGACAATGAGCAGTTCTTC
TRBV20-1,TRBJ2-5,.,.,CSAGARGQETQYF,TGCAGTGCTGGTGCGCGGGGACAAGAGACCCAGTACTTC
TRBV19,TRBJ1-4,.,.,CASSIDPGEKLFF,TGTGCCAGTAGTATAGATCCCGGGGAAAAACTGTTTTTT
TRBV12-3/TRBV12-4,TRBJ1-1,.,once,CASSEIQGAAFF,TGTGCCAGCAGTGAAATACAGGGAGCGGCTTTCTTT
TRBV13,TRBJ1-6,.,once,CASSKDPRGGYNSPLHF,TGTGCCAGCAGCAAAGATCCCAGGGGTGGCTATAATTCACCCCTCCACTTT
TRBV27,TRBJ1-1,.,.,CASSPRGGLMNTEAFF,TGTGCCAGCAGTCCCCGGGGGGGCTTAATGAACACTGAAGCTTTCTTT
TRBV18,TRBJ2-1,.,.,CASSPVFGDEQFF,TGTGCCAGCTCACCGGTCTTCGGGGATGAGCAGTTCTTC
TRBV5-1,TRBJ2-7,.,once,CASSLGTVGEQYF,TGCGCCAGCAGCTTGGGGACAGTCGGCGAGCAGTACTTC
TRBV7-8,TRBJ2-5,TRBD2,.,CASSYPRLAGVRQETQYF,TGTGCCAGCAGCTACCCTCGGCTAGCGGGGGTTAGGCAAGAGACCCAGTACTTC